There are a few counts of the clone carrying this T cell receptor (beta chain). It was cDNA, reverse transcribed from extracted RNA, that served as the sequencing template. Repertoires were generated with immunoSEQ multiplex PCR, while TCRdb's copy carries only in-frame clones and drops some. This sample has approximately 210,000 clones; about three fifths occur once, and the top ten carry over 0.9%. This specimen belongs to a study of CD8+ T cells in alopecia areata. Specified treatment: oral pan-JAK inhibitor, 5-10 mg twice daily. Germline CDR1 reads SQVTM; CDR2 reads ANQGSEA. Trimming removed 2 bases from V and 7 bases from J, with 14 bases in between. CDR3 length: 14 amino acids.

This material consisted of CD4+ T cells sorted from blood, taken at week 24, from a patient treated with tofacitinib. This receptor was taken from a human donor with alopecia areata. This chain links TRBV29-1 with TRBJ2-2, with D possibly being TRBD1 (6 bases). CDR3 coding DNA: TGCAGCGTTGAATCAGGGGTAGGGATCGGGGAGCTGTTTTTT. It specifies CSVESGVGIGELFF.